Listed here is a single T cell receptor beta chain. What it recognizes is unknown. In germline, CDR1 is KGHSH, CDR2 LQKENI. CDR3 length equals 15 residues. This sample was included in a study of T cells expressing NK-cell markers. Across the whole study: Repertoire data for TCR beta were derived from sorted T cells (CD3+CD56+NKG2C+, CD3+CD56+NKG2C- and CD3+CD56-NKG2C+). Most of the eight sequenced donors were HCMV-seropositive; one was seronegative. Findings and caveats of the study: Clones of NKG2C+ T cells that had expanded were of unclear HCMV specificity.

From its re-call of the 5' RACE reads, TCRdb lists each CDR3 protein once, without DNA. This sample's clone table lists around 380,000 distinct CDR3 sequences. Specimen: blood T cells: a sorted CD56 or NKG2C T cell subset, CD4+ or CD8+ T cells, or bulk PBMC T cells (not recorded which). This TCR derives from a woman between 45 and 65 years old in good health. The chain joins TRBV18 to TRBJ2-1; TCRdb returns TRBD1, unconfirmable since there is no DNA. This chain's CDR3 is CASSPGAGQYNEQFF.